The rows below give T cell receptor beta chains drawn from one sample of a study of T cells in Graves' hyperthyroidism and ophthalmopathy. TCRdb re-called the multiplex PCR reads with MiXCR, one entry per CDR3 protein. The data hold a few hundred thousand distinct CDR3 sequences, with about 15% observed a single time. Sequences were obtained from blood. Receptors originate from a woman aged 25 to 39 with Graves' hyperthyroidism. The CDR3 runs from the conserved cysteine through the conserved F or W. A D gene is named only where the DNA matches it firmly. A clone size is listed for some rows: how often the clone was seen (once, few, many), or a class if it is expanded.

v_call	j_call	d_call	clone_size	cdr3_nt	cdr3_aa
TRBV25-1	TRBJ1-6	-	-	TGTGCCAGCGTAGGAGGGGGTTATTCACCCCTCCACTTT	CASVGGGYSPLHF
TRBV12-3/TRBV12-4	TRBJ1-2	-	many	TGTGCCAGCACCCCGGAGTCACCGGATGGCTACACCTTC	CASTPESPDGYTF
TRBV12-5	TRBJ1-1	-	-	TGTGCTAGTGGTTTGGTACCCCGAATGGGGGGGCGGTTCACTGAAGCTTTCTTT	CASGLVPRMGGRFTEAFF
TRBV3-1	TRBJ2-5	TRBD2	-	TGTGCCAGCAGAAAGGGACTAGCGGGAGGTACGGAAGAGACCCAGTACTTC	CASRKGLAGGTEETQYF
TRBV24-1	TRBJ1-2	TRBD1	few	TGTGCCACCAGTGATCCCCGGGACAGGGTGGCGAATGGCTACACCTTC	CATSDPRDRVANGYTF
TRBV5-1	TRBJ2-7	-	many	TGCGCCAGCAGCCCACTGGACCGATACGAGCAGTACTTC	CASSPLDRYEQYF
TRBV7-9	TRBJ1-4	-	many	TGTGCCAGCAGCTTAGTTGGGAATCAAGAAAAACTGTTTTTT	CASSLVGNQEKLFF
TRBV5-1	TRBJ2-7	TRBD1	many	TGCGCCAGCAGCGACAGGGACAGGGGAATGTACGAGCAGTACTTC	CASSDRDRGMYEQYF
TRBV4-1	TRBJ2-2	-	-	TGCGCCAGCAGCCTACCAGGGGGGACCGGGGAGCTGTTTTTT	CASSLPGGTGELFF
TRBV20-1	TRBJ2-3	-	many	TGCAGTGCTTACCCTATGGATACGCAGTATTTT	CSAYPMDTQYF
TRBV28	TRBJ1-1	TRBD1	many	TGTGCCAGCAGTTTCTTACAGGGGGTCGGCACTGAAGCTTTCTTT	CASSFLQGVGTEAFF
TRBV9	TRBJ2-7	-	few	TGTGCCAGCAGCGTAGTTGGAGGGGAAGGCGAGCAGTACTTC	CASSVVGGEGEQYF
TRBV10-3	TRBJ1-1	TRBD1	many	TGTGCCATCAGTGAAGGGACAGGGATGAACACTGAAGCTTTCTTT	CAISEGTGMNTEAFF
TRBV19	TRBJ2-3	-	few	TGTGCCAGTAGTATTCAGGGGACTCGGGTCCCAGATACGCAGTATTTT	CASSIQGTRVPDTQYF
TRBV7-2	TRBJ1-1	-	many	TGTGCCAGCAGCCCCTCGGCTAGAGTCACTGAAGCTTTCTTT	CASSPSARVTEAFF
TRBV11-2	TRBJ2-1	TRBD2	-	TGTGCCAGCAGCTTGAGGGGACTAGCGGTCGACAATGAGCAGTTCTTC	CASSLRGLAVDNEQFF
TRBV7-2	TRBJ1-5	-	many	TGTGCCAGCAGCTTAGGGGCAGGGTTCGGCAATCAGCCCCAGCATTTT	CASSLGAGFGNQPQHF
TRBV27	TRBJ1-6	-	-	TGTGCCAGCAGTGGGGATTGGTGGTCACCCCTCCACTTT	CASSGDWWSPLHF
TRBV9	TRBJ2-7	-	few	TGTGCCAGCAGTCAAGCACTAGGGGGGGTCGAGCAGTACTTC	CASSQALGGVEQYF
TRBV5-1	TRBJ2-1	-	few	TGCGCCAGCAGGACTACACACGTAAGTAGTGAGCAGTTCTTC	CASRTTHVSSEQFF
TRBV12-3/TRBV12-4	TRBJ2-1	-	many	TGTGCCAGCACCCTCTACAATGAGCAGTTCTTC	CASTLYNEQFF
TRBV27	TRBJ1-4	-	few	TGTGCCAGCAGTCCCTTTGAGATTCCCGGTAATGAAAAACTGTTTTTT	CASSPFEIPGNEKLFF
TRBV14	TRBJ2-1	TRBD2	-	TGTGCCAGCAGCCAAGAGGGTGGCGGGAGGTCCTACAATGAGCAGTTCTTC	CASSQEGGGRSYNEQFF
TRBV4-3	TRBJ2-2	-	-	TGCGCCAGCAGCCAAGATTGGGAGCTTACCGGGGAGCTGTTTTTT	CASSQDWELTGELFF
TRBV28	TRBJ1-6	-	-	TGTGCCAGCGACCCCGGGGGGGTTTCCTATAATTCACCCCTCCACTTT	CASDPGGVSYNSPLHF
TRBV19	TRBJ1-4	-	-	TGTGCCAGTAGTTCGCGGGGAGGGAAGACCGTTGCAACTAATGAAAAACTGTTTTTT	CASSSRGGKTVATNEKLFF
TRBV28	TRBJ2-7	-	many	TGTGCCAGCAGTTTAGGGACGGCGGGGTCCTACGAGCAGTACTTC	CASSLGTAGSYEQYF
TRBV12-3/TRBV12-4	TRBJ2-3	-	many	TGTGCCAGCAGTTTAGAGACGGGGACGGCGAGCACAGATACGCAGTATTTT	CASSLETGTASTDTQYF
TRBV11-2	TRBJ2-5	-	many	TGTGCCAGCAGCCCCCGGAACTTTCAGACCCAGTACTTC	CASSPRNFQTQYF
TRBV12-3/TRBV12-4	TRBJ2-1	TRBD2	many	TGTGCCAGCAGTTTGGGAGGGAGCGGCACATGGAATGAGCAGTTCTTC	CASSLGGSGTWNEQFF
TRBV20-1	TRBJ2-5	TRBD1	many	TGCAGTGCTACCCTAGGACAGGCCCAAGAGACCCAGTACTTC	CSATLGQAQETQYF
TRBV12-3/TRBV12-4	TRBJ1-1	-	many	TGTGCCAGCAGTTTTAAGGACGGAGTGAACACTGAAGCTTTCTTT	CASSFKDGVNTEAFF
TRBV14	TRBJ2-7	TRBD2	-	TGTGCCAGCAGCCCCGGGACTAGCGGGTCCGAGCAGTACTTC	CASSPGTSGSEQYF
TRBV7-9	TRBJ1-1	TRBD1	few	TGTGCCAGCAGCTCACAGGGGGGTCGGGTGGCTTTCTTT	CASSSQGGRVAFF
TRBV28	TRBJ2-1	-	few	TGTGCCAACAGCCGCTTGGGGGGGGGGCTCATATACAATGAGCAGTTCTTC	CANSRLGGGLIYNEQFF
TRBV14	TRBJ2-1	-	-	TGTGCCAGCAACCAAGATGGGCTACCACACGCCTACAATGAGCAGTTCTTC	CASNQDGLPHAYNEQFF
TRBV28	TRBJ2-1	TRBD2	many	TGTGCCAGCAGTTCCATTAGCGGGAGGCCCTACAATGAGCAGTTCTTC	CASSSISGRPYNEQFF
TRBV30	TRBJ1-5	-	-	TGTGCCGGACACCCAAGGGTGGGCCGCAATCAGCCCCAGCATTTT	CAGHPRVGRNQPQHF
TRBV5-8	TRBJ1-5	-	-	TGTGCCAGCAGTCGGGACCTATCAAGTGAGCCCCAGCATTTT	CASSRDLSSEPQHF
TRBV27	TRBJ1-2	-	-	TGTGCCAGCAGTTCCGATATGATGAGCAGCTATGGCTACACCTTC	CASSSDMMSSYGYTF
TRBV19	TRBJ1-5	-	few	TGTGCCAGTAGTATTAATGTCGGTCAGCCCCAGCATTTT	CASSINVGQPQHF
TRBV30	TRBJ2-5	-	few	TGTGCCTGGAGCTCAGGATCACAAGAGACCCAGTACTTC	CAWSSGSQETQYF
TRBV5-6	TRBJ1-2	-	-	TGTGCCAGCAGCTGGGACTCTGCATTCTACGGCTACACCTTC	CASSWDSAFYGYTF
TRBV5-4	TRBJ2-3	TRBD2	many	TGTGCCAGCAGCTTGGGAGCGGGAGCCACAGATACGCAGTATTTT	CASSLGAGATDTQYF
TRBV7-2	TRBJ1-5	-	many	TGTGCCAGCAGCTTACAGGGTAACAATCAGCCCCAGCATTTT	CASSLQGNNQPQHF
TRBV7-9	TRBJ2-4	-	-	TGTGCCAGCAGCCAGACAGACGGGACAATCGGACCCGGCATTCAGTACTTC	CASSQTDGTIGPGIQYF
TRBV29-1	TRBJ2-1	TRBD1	many	TGCAGCGTTGAGGGCAGGGGGTATGAGCAGTTCTTC	CSVEGRGYEQFF
TRBV12-3/TRBV12-4	TRBJ2-7	TRBD1	many	TGTGCCAGCAGGGGGTCCGGGACAGGGGGCTACGAGCAGTACTTC	CASRGSGTGGYEQYF
TRBV4-1	TRBJ1-2	-	-	TGCGCCAGCAGCCAGGGTATGGGATCCTATGGCTACACCTTC	CASSQGMGSYGYTF
TRBV28	TRBJ2-3	TRBD2	few	TGTGCCAGCAGTCGGACTAGCGGGAGTGATACGCAGTATTTT	CASSRTSGSDTQYF
TRBV5-6	TRBJ2-7	TRBD2	few	TGTGCCAGCAGCTTTCTAGCGGTAACCTCCTACGAGCAGTACTTC	CASSFLAVTSYEQYF
TRBV2	TRBJ1-5	TRBD1	many	TGTGCCAGCAGCTATTCGGGGACAGACGGGGAAAGCAATCAGCCCCAGCATTTT	CASSYSGTDGESNQPQHF
TRBV28	TRBJ1-1	-	few	TGTGCCAGCAGTTTGCCGGAGTGGGGGGGGAACACTGAAGCTTTCTTT	CASSLPEWGGNTEAFF
TRBV7-9	TRBJ2-1	TRBD2	-	TGTGCCAGCAGCCGACCGGGACTAGCGGGAAACAATGAGCAGTTCTTC	CASSRPGLAGNNEQFF
TRBV12-3/TRBV12-4	TRBJ2-1	-	many	TGTGCCAGCAGTTTTCTTAGGGTCCCTGAGCAGTTCTTC	CASSFLRVPEQFF
TRBV3-1	TRBJ2-5	TRBD2	-	TGTGCCAGCAGCCAACGGGGGGGGGTGGAGACCCAGTACTTC	CASSQRGGVETQYF
TRBV28	TRBJ2-7	TRBD2	many	TGTGCCAGCAAGATACGACTAGCGGGCAACTACGAGCAGTACTTC	CASKIRLAGNYEQYF